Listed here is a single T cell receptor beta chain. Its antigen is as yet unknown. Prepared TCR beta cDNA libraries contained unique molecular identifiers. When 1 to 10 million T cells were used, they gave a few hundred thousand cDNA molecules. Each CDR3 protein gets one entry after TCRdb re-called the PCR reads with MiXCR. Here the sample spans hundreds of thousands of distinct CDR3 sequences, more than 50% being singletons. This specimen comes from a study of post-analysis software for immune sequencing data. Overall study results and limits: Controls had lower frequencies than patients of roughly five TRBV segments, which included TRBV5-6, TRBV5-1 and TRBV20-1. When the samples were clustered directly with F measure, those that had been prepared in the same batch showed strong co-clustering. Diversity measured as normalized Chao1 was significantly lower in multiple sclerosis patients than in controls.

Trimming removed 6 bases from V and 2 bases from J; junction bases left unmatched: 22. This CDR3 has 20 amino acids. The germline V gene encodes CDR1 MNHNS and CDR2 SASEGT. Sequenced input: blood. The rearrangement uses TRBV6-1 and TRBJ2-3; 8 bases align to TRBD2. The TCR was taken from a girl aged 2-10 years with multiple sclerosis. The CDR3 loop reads CASRSPGWLAGLKFTDTQYF. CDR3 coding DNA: TGTGCCAGCAGATCCCCGGGTTGGCTAGCGGGCTTAAAATTCACAGATACGCAGTATTTT.